The 2 T cell receptor beta chains in this list originate from one sample, sequenced in a study of blood T cell repertoires in COVID-19. Measured with immunoSEQ multiplex PCR; TCRdb has only the in-frame clones, and not every one. This table has 90,000 to 150,000 clones, 75% to 90% appearing once. Sequenced input: peripheral blood. The receptor source for this set is a human donor with acute or convalescent COVID-19. The donor label of this sample is uncertain.

This clone appeared once. The rearrangement joins TRBV9 to TRBJ2-1, with TRBD2 matching over 13 bases. The V gene end was trimmed by 5 bases and the J gene end by 5 bases; junction bases not matched to a gene: 4. Looked up from germline, CDR1 is SGDLS and CDR2 is YYNGEE. This CDR3 comprises 15 residues. As DNA, the CDR3 is TGTGCCAGCAGTCCACTAGCGGGAGGGAACAATGAGCAGTTCTTC. Encoded protein: CASSPLAGGNNEQFF.

The chain joins TRBV29-1 to TRBJ2-3, with TRBD1 matching 10 bases. CDR1 SQVTM and CDR2 ANQGSEA come from the germline V gene. V trimming: 6 bases; J trimming: 1 base; junction bases outside the gene matches: 4. The CDR3 totals 14 residues. The CDR3 DNA sequence: TGCAGCGTCACCGGGACAGGGGGCACAGATACGCAGTATTTT. This translates into CSVTGTGGTDTQYF.